The 32 T cell receptor beta chains reported below all come from one sample, sequenced in a study of tumor-infiltrating lymphocytes in glioblastoma multiforme. Three nested ARM-PCR rounds with V-beta and C-beta primers built TCRB libraries. One entry per CDR3 protein results from TCRdb running MiXCR on the multiplex PCR reads. Among roughly 10,000 distinct CDR3 sequences, roughly 70% were seen once, and the ten largest hold around 28%. What was sequenced was brain tumor tissue. Every receptor here comes from a male donor with glioblastoma.

This clonotype was observed a single time. In this CDR3 the conserved last residue, phenylalanine or tryptophan, is missing, so a read error is likely. No DNA is shown, since the ends of the CDR3 on it are uncertain; the CDR3 is the one TCRdb lists. This chain uses TRBV11-3 with TRBJ2-1; TRBD2, the table's D call, lacks a check against the DNA. Germline assignment: CDR1 SGHNT and CDR2 YENEEA. The CDR3 is 13 amino acids long, termini counted. The CDR3 region is CASSSRGEGERFV.

This clonotype has just a few counts. The chain uses TRBV6-2 or TRBV6-3 and TRBJ2-2, with TRBD2 as a possible D gene (6 bases). Per germline, CDR1 MNHEY and CDR2 SVGEGT. This CDR3 has 15 amino acids. Deletions cut 2 bases from V and 11 bases from J, with 18 bases between. CDR3: CASSYGGAGTRELFF. In nucleotides, the CDR3 is TGTGCCAGCAGTTACGGTGGGGCGGGGACCCGTGAGCTGTTTTTT.

In this sample, this clonotype turned up many times. Just one base apart from a much larger clone, this may be a read error. It is likely a read error, because the conserved phenylalanine at the end of the CDR3 is missing. V and J are TRBV20-1 and TRBJ2-5; D is ambiguous. Trimming shortened V by 4 bases and J by 1 base, and 10 bases separated the two germline ends. The germline V gene encodes CDR1 DFQATT and CDR2 SNEGSKA (reference sequence). The CDR3 has 13 residues. CDR3 in DNA: TGCAGTGCTATCAGACAACCCCAAGAGACCCAGTACCTC. Translation gives CSAIRQPQETQYL.

CDR3 amino acids: CASSPTGAEETQYF. As DNA, the CDR3 is TGTGCCAGCAGTCCGACAGGGGCCGAGGAGACCCAGTACTTC. The rearrangement joins TRBV6-1 to TRBJ2-5; 8 bases are shared with TRBD1. This CDR3 spans 14 amino acids. The germline CDR1 and CDR2 sequences are MNHNS and SASEGT. V lost 5 bases to trimming and J lost 5 bases; unmatched junction nucleotides: 7.

This clonotype was seen a few times. The chain employs TRBV11-2 and TRBJ2-3, with a tentative D call TRBD1 (5 bases). V gave up 2 bases and J gave up 0 bases, with 12 bases separating them. From germline, CDR1 is SGHAT and CDR2 FQNNGV. This CDR3 is built from 16 residues. The CDR3 DNA is TGTGCCAGCAGCTTACCAGGGAATCCTAGCACAGATACGCAGTATTTT. Residues: CASSLPGNPSTDTQYF.

The chain employs TRBV6-2 or TRBV6-3 and TRBJ1-6; D call uncertain. CDR3 length: 14 amino acids. The V gene lost 2 bases and the J gene lost 9 bases, with 11 bases spanning the gap. From germline, CDR1 is MNHEY and CDR2 SVGEGT. This chain's CDR3 is CASSYAQFTSPLHF. In nucleotides, the CDR3 is TGTGCCAGCAGTTACGCACAGTTTACTTCACCCCTCCACTTT.

By frequency in the sample, this clonotype is medium-sized. V gene TRBV29-1 combines with J gene TRBJ2-7, with 11 bases aligning to TRBD2. J lost 4 bases, V lost 0 bases, and 17 bases had no gene match. The germline gives CDR1 SQVTM, CDR2 ANQGSEA. This CDR3 is 19 amino acids long. CDR3 residues: CSVEDRNKPRLAGRYEQYF. The CDR3 DNA reads as TGCAGCGTTGAAGATCGTAATAAACCTAGACTAGCGGGAAGGTACGAGCAGTACTTC.

A note on this clonotype: The conserved phenylalanine or tryptophan normally closing the CDR3 is absent here, so this likely arose from a read error. V gene TRBV20-1 combines with J gene TRBJ2-7; weak D call: TRBD2 (5 bases). CDR3 size: 17 residues. Trimming cost V 6 bases and J 4 bases, with 28 bases left between them. Per the germline V gene, CDR1 is DFQATT and CDR2 is SNEGSKA (reference sequence). Written as DNA, the CDR3 is TGCAGTGCCCTGGGAAGAAGAGGCGGGCTAGTGGGTTACGAGCAGTACTCC. Translating it yields CSALGRRGGLVGYEQYS.

In this sample, this clonotype turned up a few times. The junction does not match germline at one end; this may be a read error. The CDR3 DNA follows: TGTGCCACCTCGTCCCAGACAGGGCGAATAGTAACTGAGGCTTTCTTT. It codes for CATSSQTGRIVTEAFF. This chain connects TRBV28 to TRBJ1-1; 7 bases are shared with TRBD1. This CDR3 is built from 16 residues. CDR1 is MDHEN and CDR2 is SYDVKM in the germline V gene. Full variable domain (remainder filled in from reference TRBV28 and TRBJ1-1): DVKVTQSSRYLVKRTGEKVFLECVQDMDHENMFWYRQDPGLGLRLIYFSYDVKMKEKGDIPEGYSVSREKKERFSLILESASTNQTSMYLCATSSQTGRIVTEAFFGQGTRLTVV.

Worth noting for this clonotype: The CDR3 ends on some other residue instead of the conserved phenylalanine or tryptophan, so this is likely a read error. The rearrangement joins TRBV12-3 or TRBV12-4 to TRBJ1-1; TRBD1 is a possible D gene (5 bases). V was clipped by 7 bases and J by 0 bases, with 24 bases between them. The CDR3 has 18 amino acids. CDR3 coding DNA: TGTGCCAGCACCCCTGGGAGTCAGGGTATGTTCTTGAACACTGAAGCTTTCCTT. Translating gives CASTPGSQGMFLNTEAFL.

This clonotype was seen more than once but under ten times. This chain uses TRBV12-3 or TRBV12-4 with TRBJ2-3; D is unresolved. The V end was cut by 7 bases, the J end by 5 bases, with 22 bases between. This CDR3 has 16 amino acids. CDR3 nucleotide sequence: TGTGCCAGCACCCTCCTTGCAGGTTGGGATGGAGATACGCAGTATTTT. As protein: CASTLLAGWDGDTQYF.

J is TRBJ2-3 and V is TRBV20-1; 10 nucleotides line up with TRBD1. From germline, CDR1 is DFQATT and CDR2 SNEGSKA (reference sequence). The CDR3 spans 15 residues. Trimming at V came to 6 bases and at J to 5 bases, leaving 11 bases not matched to a gene. DNA of the CDR3: TGCAGTGCCAGGACAGACAGGGGGCGCAGAGATACGCAGTATTTT. Its protein is CSARTDRGRRDTQYF.

This clonotype was found once. The rearrangement joins TRBV29-1 to TRBJ2-5; the match to TRBD1 covers 11 bases. This CDR3 region has 15 residues. Trimming at V came to 3 bases and at J to 9 bases, leaving 12 bases not matched to a gene. In germline, CDR1 is SQVTM, CDR2 ANQGSEA. This CDR3 reads CSVEWTGGLTVAQYF. CDR3 nucleotide sequence: TGCAGCGTTGAGTGGACAGGGGGCCTGACTGTTGCCCAGTACTTC.

This clonotype was counted between two and nine times. V usage is TRBV27 and J usage is TRBJ2-2; weak D call: TRBD1 (6 bases). The CDR3 is 15 residues long. Germline CDR1 is MNHEY and CDR2 is SMNVEV (reference sequence). V dropped 3 bases and J dropped 2 bases, with 10 bases sitting between them. In nucleotides, the CDR3 is TGTGCCAGCAGTTTGAGGGGGACCAACACCGGGGAGCTGTTTTTT. Protein product: CASSLRGTNTGELFF.

As regards this clonotype: The CDR3 does not close with the conserved phenylalanine or tryptophan, likely indicating a read error. The chain has TRBV10-3 and TRBJ1-1; tentatively, D is TRBD1 (5 bases). The CDR3 extends over 13 amino acids. V gave up 10 bases and J gave up 4 bases, with 16 bases separating them. The germline V gene has CDR1 ENHRY and CDR2 SYGVKD. CDR3 DNA: TGTGCCACCGGGGGAGACATGAGCACTGAAGCTTTCTTG. This encodes CATGGDMSTEAFL.

V usage is TRBV20-1 and J usage is TRBJ2-7; D is possibly TRBD2 (6 bases). The V end was cut by 3 bases, the J end by 2 bases, with 14 bases between. CDR1 DFQATT and CDR2 SNEGSKA come from the germline V gene (reference sequence). The CDR3 contains 14 residues. The CDR3 spells CSASEGLTTYEQYF. Here the CDR3 DNA reads TGCAGTGCTAGCGAGGGACTGACAACCTACGAGCAGTACTTC.

The rearrangement links TRBV20-1 to TRBJ1-5; unclear D gene. The germline gives CDR1 DFQATT, CDR2 SNEGSKA (reference sequence). This CDR3 spans 15 amino acids. Trimming cost V 1 base and J 6 bases, with 16 bases left between them. The CDR3 region has the DNA TGCAGTGCTAGAGCCCCCGGGTCCCTTAGTCAGCCCCAGCATTTT. It codes for CSARAPGSLSQPQHF.

This clonotype has only a few counts. One end of the junction fails to match germline, which may point to a read error. V is TRBV11-2 and J is TRBJ2-1; D is possibly TRBD2 (7 bases). The CDR3 length is 13 residues. CDR1 and CDR2 from the germline V gene are SGHAT and FQNNGV. The CDR3 nucleotides read TGCGCCAGCAGCTTAGAGGGGGGGAATGAGCAGTTCTTC. Amino acid sequence: CASSLEGGNEQFF.

V and J are TRBV4-2 and TRBJ2-3, with 8 bases identical to TRBD2. Per germline, CDR1 LGHNA and CDR2 YNFKEQ. V shed 3 bases, J shed 5 bases, and the junction held 7 bases outside the gene matches. This CDR3 has 15 residues. Here the CDR3 DNA reads TGTGCCAGCAGCCAGGACGGGAGGGCCCTAGATACGCAGTATTTT. It codes for CASSQDGRALDTQYF.

Note on this clonotype: One end of the junction is discordant with germline, which a read error may explain. The chain joins TRBV5-6 to TRBJ1-2; possible D gene TRBD1, 5 bases. The germline gives CDR1 SGHDT, CDR2 YYEEEE. The CDR3 has 13 amino acids. The CDR3 sequence is CARSLGGSYGYTF. The CDR3 DNA sequence: TGTGCCAGGAGCTTGGGGGGGTCCTATGGCTACACTTTC.

The chain has TRBV11-2 and TRBJ2-3, with 15 bases identical to TRBD2. This CDR3 comprises 18 residues. The trim removed 3 bases at V and 6 bases at J, leaving 10 bases unmatched. Germline V CDR1 and CDR2: SGHAT, FQNNGV. The CDR3 loop reads CASSFPGLAGGPVDTQYF. For the CDR3, the DNA is TGTGCCAGCAGCTTCCCCGGACTAGCGGGGGGGCCGGTGGATACGCAGTATTTT.

V is TRBV6-2 or TRBV6-3 and J is TRBJ2-7, with D possibly being TRBD2 (5 bases). CDR3 length: 13 amino acids. Between the trimmed V and J ends, which lost 10 bases and 6 bases, there was a span of 19 bases. CDR1 MNHEY and CDR2 SVGEGT come from the germline V gene. For the CDR3, the DNA is TGTGCCATTAGCCACGGGAAACTGGGCGAGCAGTACTTC. Residues: CAISHGKLGEQYF.

This chain joins TRBV20-1 and TRBJ2-5; TRBD2 agrees at 9 bases. With V trimmed by 6 bases and J by 2 bases, 16 bases remained unmatched. CDR1 is DFQATT and CDR2 is SNEGSKA in the germline V gene (reference sequence). The CDR3 spans 17 residues. Here the CDR3 reads CSAKGLGSGSLQETQYF. The CDR3 DNA is TGCAGTGCAAAGGGTTTGGGTAGCGGGAGCTTACAAGAGACCCAGTACTTC.

In the case of this clonotype: Given the absence of the conserved phenylalanine or tryptophan at the CDR3 end, a read error is likely. The gene calls are TRBV5-4 and TRBJ2-3; D call uncertain. V lost 0 bases and J 6 bases, leaving 14 bases between the germline ends. The CDR3 contains 15 residues. CDR1 and CDR2 (germline): SGHNT, YYREEE (reference sequence). The CDR3: CASSLESRTTDTQYS. For the CDR3, the DNA is TGTGCCAGCAGCTTGGAGAGTAGAACAACGGATACGCAGTATTCT.

The chain recombines TRBV4-2 with TRBJ2-1; 10 bases fit TRBD2. Looked up from germline, CDR1 is LGHNA and CDR2 is YNFKEQ. This CDR3 region has 15 residues. J was trimmed by 6 bases and V by 2 bases; bases with no gene match: 4. CDR3 sequence (DNA): TGTGCCAGCAGCCAATCTAGCGGGAGCCCCAATGAGCAGTTCTTC. Protein product: CASSQSSGSPNEQFF.

This clonotype was picked up one time. This chain connects TRBV11-2 to TRBJ2-7; D not certain. The CDR3 is 11 residues long. Germline CDR1 reads SGHAT; CDR2 reads FQNNGV. V was shortened by 4 bases and J by 8 bases, with 9 bases between the two germline ends. The CDR3 reads CASSSYLQQYF. Here the CDR3 DNA reads TGTGCCAGCAGCTCGTATTTGCAGCAGTACTTC.

This clonotype came up a few times. The chain joins TRBV28 to TRBJ1-2; D is possibly TRBD1 (6 bases). With 6 bases removed from V and 4 bases from J, the gap between germline ends came to 12 bases. The CDR3 is 13 residues long. CDR1 is MDHEN and CDR2 is SYDVKM in the germline V gene. The DNA for the CDR3 is TGTGCCAGCAGCTCAGGGGAGGTCTATGGCTACACCTTC. Its protein product is CASSSGEVYGYTF.

Comment on this clonotype: A read error may explain this, as a much larger clone is one base away. The V and J genes are TRBV20-1 and TRBJ2-5; TRBD2 agrees at 9 bases. The germline V gene encodes CDR1 DFQATT and CDR2 SNEGSKA (reference sequence). There are 15 residues in the CDR3. The trim removed 5 bases at V and 3 bases at J, leaving 10 bases unmatched. CDR3 region: CSASPVTSGEETQYF. The CDR3 DNA sequence: TGCAGTGCTTCACCGGTGACTAGCGGCGAAGAGACCCAGTACTTC.

This clonotype was seen ten or more times. J is TRBJ1-5 and V is TRBV6-2 or TRBV6-3, with 7 bases aligning to TRBD1. The germline gives CDR1 MNHEY, CDR2 SVGEGT. CDR3 length equals 15 residues. Germline trimming cut 5 bases from V and 5 bases from J; bases unmatched to any gene: 9. Here the CDR3 DNA reads TGTGCCAGCAGTCCCCAGGGGGTGCGCGATCAGCCCCAGCATTTT. Its protein product is CASSPQGVRDQPQHF.

Note on this clonotype: Since no conserved phenylalanine or tryptophan closes the CDR3, a read error is the likely cause. J is TRBJ1-5 and V is TRBV30; no clear D. The CDR3 is 12 amino acids. CDR1 and CDR2 (germline): GTSNPN, SVGIG (reference sequence). The CDR3 here is CAWSVDNQAQHV. CDR3 bases: TGTGCCTGGAGTGTGGATAATCAGGCCCAGCATGTT.

In this sample, this clonotype is medium-sized. The chain uses TRBV20-1 and TRBJ2-7, with D possibly matching TRBD2 (6 bases). Germline V CDR1 and CDR2: DFQATT, SNEGSKA (reference sequence). Trimming stripped 0 bases from V and 4 bases from J, with 16 bases between. The CDR3 length is 15 residues. The CDR3 nucleotides are TGCAGTGCTAGAGATCGGGTAGCGGTCACTTACGAGCAGTACTTC. Encoded protein: CSARDRVAVTYEQYF.

The rearrangement uses TRBV20-1 and TRBJ2-2; D may be TRBD1 or TRBD2 (5 bases each). The CDR3 runs 13 residues. Trimming shortened V by 5 bases and J by 4 bases, and 11 bases separated the two germline ends. Per germline, CDR1 DFQATT and CDR2 SNEGSKA (reference sequence). CDR3 DNA sequence: TGCAGTGCTTGGGACCTCCCCACCGGGGAGCTGTTTTTT. This encodes CSAWDLPTGELFF.